This section outlines one T cell receptor beta chain sequence together with its context. Antigen unknown. This entry is derived from a study of cytomegalovirus exposure and HLA in healthy donors. Background on the study: From HLA-typed donors, an early data release held some 91 million unique TCRs. Study-level results: Most of the TCR beta V segments (in an earlier analysis) were productive either about 87% or about 30% of the time.

Healthy bone marrow donors made up the donors. The CDR3 totals 14 residues. Germline CDR1 and CDR2: SGHAT and FQNNGV. V lost 2 bases, J lost 3 bases, and 10 bases lay in between. The PCR used 60 Vbeta and 13 Jbeta primers. Repertoires were generated with immunoSEQ multiplex PCR, while TCRdb's copy carries only in-frame clones and drops some. The sample includes about 97,000 clones, 73% of them seen just once. This chain connects TRBV11-2 to TRBJ2-5; possibly TRBD1 for D (6 bases). This TCR was sampled from a man aged 40-49 years in good health and CMV-seronegative. Sequencing input: PBMCs. Here the CDR3 DNA reads TGTGCCAGCAGCTTACTAGGACAGAAAGAGACCCAGTACTTC. This sequence encodes CASSLLGQKETQYF.